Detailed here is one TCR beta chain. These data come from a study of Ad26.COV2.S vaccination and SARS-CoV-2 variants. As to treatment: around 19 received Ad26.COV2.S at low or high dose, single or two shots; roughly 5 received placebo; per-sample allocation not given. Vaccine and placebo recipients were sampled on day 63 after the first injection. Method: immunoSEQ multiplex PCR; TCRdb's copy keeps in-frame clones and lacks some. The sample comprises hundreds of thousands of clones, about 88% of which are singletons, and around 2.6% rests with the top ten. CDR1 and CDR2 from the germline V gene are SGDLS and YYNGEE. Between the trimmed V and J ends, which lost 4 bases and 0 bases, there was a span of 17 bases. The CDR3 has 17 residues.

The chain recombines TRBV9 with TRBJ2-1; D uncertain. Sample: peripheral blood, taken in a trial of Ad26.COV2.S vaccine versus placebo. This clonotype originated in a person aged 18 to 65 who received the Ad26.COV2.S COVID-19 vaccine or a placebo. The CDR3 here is CASSSPQASLSYNEQFF. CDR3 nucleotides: TGTGCCAGCAGCTCCCCCCAGGCAAGCCTCTCCTACAATGAGCAGTTCTTC.